The count of the clone carrying this T cell receptor beta chain is one. These data are taken from a study of technical replicates of blood from several donors. CDR1 and CDR2 (germline): MDHEN, SYDVKM. The ends lost 2 bases at V and 7 bases at J; junction bases unmatched: 6. The CDR3 loop spans 15 amino acids. Measured with immunoSEQ multiplex PCR; TCRdb has only the in-frame clones, and not every one. Counted here are 60,000 to 70,000 clones, 98% occurring once; the ten biggest clones make up roughly 0.15%. The sequence was collected from a human donor in good health. The chain has TRBV28 and TRBJ2-5; 11 bases agree with TRBD2. Sequenced: T cells isolated from PBMCs. The CDR3 region has the DNA TGTGCCAGCAGTTTACTAGCGGGAGGCCGGGGGACCCAGTACTTC. Translated: CASSLLAGGRGTQYF.